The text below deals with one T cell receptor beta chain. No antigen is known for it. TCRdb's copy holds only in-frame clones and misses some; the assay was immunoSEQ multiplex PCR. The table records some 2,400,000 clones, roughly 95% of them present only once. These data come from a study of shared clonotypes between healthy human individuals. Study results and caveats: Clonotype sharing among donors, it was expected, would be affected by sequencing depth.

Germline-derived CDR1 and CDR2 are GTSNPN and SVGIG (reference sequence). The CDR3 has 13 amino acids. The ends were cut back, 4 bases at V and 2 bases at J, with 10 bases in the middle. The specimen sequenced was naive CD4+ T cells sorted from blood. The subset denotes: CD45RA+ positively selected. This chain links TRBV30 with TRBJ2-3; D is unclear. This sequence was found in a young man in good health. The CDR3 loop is CAWISGLTDTQYF. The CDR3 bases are TGTGCCTGGATCTCGGGCCTCACAGATACGCAGTATTTT.